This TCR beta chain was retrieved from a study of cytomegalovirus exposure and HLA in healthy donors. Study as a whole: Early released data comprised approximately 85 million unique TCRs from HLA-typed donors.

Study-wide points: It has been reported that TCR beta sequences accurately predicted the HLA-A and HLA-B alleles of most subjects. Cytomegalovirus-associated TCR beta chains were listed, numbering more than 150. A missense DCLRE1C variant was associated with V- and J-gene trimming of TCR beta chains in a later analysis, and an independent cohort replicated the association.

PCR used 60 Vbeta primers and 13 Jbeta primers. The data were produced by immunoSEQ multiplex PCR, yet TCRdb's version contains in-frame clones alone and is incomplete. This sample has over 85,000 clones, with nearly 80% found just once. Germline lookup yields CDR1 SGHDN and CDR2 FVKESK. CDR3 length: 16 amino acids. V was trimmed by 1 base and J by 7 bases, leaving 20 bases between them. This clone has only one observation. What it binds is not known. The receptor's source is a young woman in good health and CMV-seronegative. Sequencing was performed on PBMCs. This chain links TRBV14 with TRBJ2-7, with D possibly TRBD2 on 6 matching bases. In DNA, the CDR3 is TGTGCCAGCAGCCAAGGGAGCGGCAGGGACTTGGGTGAGCAGTACTTC. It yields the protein CASSQGSGRDLGEQYF. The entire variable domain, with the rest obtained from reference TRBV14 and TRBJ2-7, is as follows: EAGVTQFPSHSVIEKGQTVTLRCDPISGHDNLYWYRRVMGKEIKFLLHFVKESKQDESGMPNNRFLAERTGGTYSTLKVQPAELEDSGVYFCASSQGSGRDLGEQYFGPGTRLTVT.